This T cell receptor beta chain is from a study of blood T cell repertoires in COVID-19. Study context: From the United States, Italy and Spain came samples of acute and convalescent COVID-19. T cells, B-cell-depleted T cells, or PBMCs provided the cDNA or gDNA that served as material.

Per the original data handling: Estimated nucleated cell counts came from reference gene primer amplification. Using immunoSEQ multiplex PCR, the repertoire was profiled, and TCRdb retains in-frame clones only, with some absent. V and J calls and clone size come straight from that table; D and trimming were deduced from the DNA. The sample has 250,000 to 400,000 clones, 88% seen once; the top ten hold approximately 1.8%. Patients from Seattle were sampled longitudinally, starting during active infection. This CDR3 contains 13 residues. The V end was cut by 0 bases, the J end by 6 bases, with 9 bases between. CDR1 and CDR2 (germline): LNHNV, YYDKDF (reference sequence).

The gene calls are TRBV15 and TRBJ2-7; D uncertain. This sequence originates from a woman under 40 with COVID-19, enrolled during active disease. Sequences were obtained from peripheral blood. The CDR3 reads CATSRDPEAEQYV. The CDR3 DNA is TGTGCCACCAGCAGAGATCCCGAGGCCGAGCAGTACGTC.